A selection of T cell receptor beta chains follows, all from one sample in a study of cytomegalovirus exposure and HLA in healthy donors. Clones were sequenced by immunoSEQ multiplex PCR, and TCRdb holds only the in-frame ones, with some missing. The table lists approximately 120,000 clones, 70% to 85% of them singletons. Sequenced input: PBMCs. Source of these receptors: a woman between 45 and 65 years old in good health and CMV-seronegative. The CDR3 runs from the conserved cysteine through the conserved F or W. A D gene is named only where the DNA matches it firmly. Clone size is shown for a subset of rows, as once, few, many or a class of expanded clone.

j_call clone_size d_call v_call cdr3_nt cdr3_aa
TRBJ1-5 NA NA TRBV18 TGTGCCAGCTCACCGGCCTCTAGTCAGCCCCAGCATTTT CASSPASSQPQHF
TRBJ2-5 NA NA TRBV6-1 TGTGCCATAACGCGTAATGGACAGAACCAAGAGACCCAGTACTTC CAITRNGQNQETQYF
TRBJ1-3 NA TRBD1 TRBV6-6 TGTGCCAGCAGTTTACAGGGGGCTGGAAACACCATATATTTT CASSLQGAGNTIYF
TRBJ1-1 NA NA TRBV9 TGTGCCAGCAGCTGGGGAGAGAACACTGAAGCTTTCTTT CASSWGENTEAFF
TRBJ2-1 NA NA TRBV28 TGTGCCAGCAGTTTATCCGGAGGGCCTCTGAATGAGCAGTTCTTC CASSLSGGPLNEQFF
TRBJ2-5 NA TRBD2 TRBV18 TGTGCCAGCTCATCGCAGGGAGGGGAGACCCAGTACTTC CASSSQGGETQYF
TRBJ1-5 NA TRBD1 TRBV19 TGTGCCAGTAGTCCCGACAGGGAAGGTCAGCCCCAGCATTTT CASSPDREGQPQHF
TRBJ2-7 NA NA TRBV7-9 TGTGCCAGCAGCTTAGATTGGGGCATCTCCTACGAGCAGTACTTC CASSLDWGISYEQYF
TRBJ2-3 NA TRBD2 TRBV5-4 TGTGCCAGCAGCTTGGCGGGGGGAGGGAGCACAGATACGCAGTATTTT CASSLAGGGSTDTQYF
TRBJ2-2 NA NA TRBV27 TGTGCCAGCAGTCCCGGGGGGAACACCGGGGAGCTGTTTTTT CASSPGGNTGELFF
TRBJ2-1 NA TRBD2 TRBV29-1 TGCAGCGTGGTGGGCGGGAGCAACTCCTACAATGAGCAGTTCTTC CSVVGGSNSYNEQFF
TRBJ1-2 NA NA TRBV4-3 TGCGCCAGCAGCCAAGGGCCTGGGGCTGCGAGCTACACCTTC CASSQGPGAASYTF
TRBJ2-7 once NA TRBV28 TGTGCCAGCAGTCTACCGGGACTTTCCTACGAGCAGTACTTC CASSLPGLSYEQYF
TRBJ2-1 NA NA TRBV9 TGTGCCAGCAGCGGAGGGACCTACAATGAGCAGTTCTTC CASSGGTYNEQFF
TRBJ1-1 NA NA TRBV29-1 TGCAGCGTTGAACGGGACATTGGTGCGACTGAAGCTTTCTTT CSVERDIGATEAFF
TRBJ1-4 NA NA TRBV28 TGTGCCAGCACCCCCGGAGAAGCTATTCTAACACCGGAAAAACTGTTTTTT CASTPGEAILTPEKLFF
TRBJ2-5 NA TRBD2 TRBV5-4 TGTGCCAGCAGCTTAGGACTAGCGGGAGACTTACAAGAGACCCAGTACTTC CASSLGLAGDLQETQYF
TRBJ2-7 few NA TRBV7-9 TGTGCCAGCAGCTTGTCGACGGGGGACTCCTACGAGCAGTACTTC CASSLSTGDSYEQYF